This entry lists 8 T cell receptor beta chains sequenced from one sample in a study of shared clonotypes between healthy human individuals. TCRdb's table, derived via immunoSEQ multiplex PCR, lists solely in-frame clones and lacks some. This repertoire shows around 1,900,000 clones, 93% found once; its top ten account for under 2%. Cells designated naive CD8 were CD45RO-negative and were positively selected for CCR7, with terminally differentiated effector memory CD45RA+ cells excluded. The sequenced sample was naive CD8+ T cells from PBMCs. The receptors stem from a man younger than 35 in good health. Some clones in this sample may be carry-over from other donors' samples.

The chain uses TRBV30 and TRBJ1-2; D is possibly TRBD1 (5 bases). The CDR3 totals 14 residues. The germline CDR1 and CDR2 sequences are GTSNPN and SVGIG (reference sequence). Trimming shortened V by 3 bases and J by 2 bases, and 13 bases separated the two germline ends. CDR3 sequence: CAWRGPPLNYGYTF. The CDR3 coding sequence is TGTGCCTGGAGGGGGCCGCCTCTCAACTATGGCTACACCTTC.

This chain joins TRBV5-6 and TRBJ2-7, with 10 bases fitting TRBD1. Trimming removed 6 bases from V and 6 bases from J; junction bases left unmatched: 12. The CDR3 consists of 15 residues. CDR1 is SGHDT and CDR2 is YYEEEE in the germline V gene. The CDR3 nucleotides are TGTGCCAGCATCGGGGCGGGGACAGGGGCAATCGAGCAGTACTTC. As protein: CASIGAGTGAIEQYF.

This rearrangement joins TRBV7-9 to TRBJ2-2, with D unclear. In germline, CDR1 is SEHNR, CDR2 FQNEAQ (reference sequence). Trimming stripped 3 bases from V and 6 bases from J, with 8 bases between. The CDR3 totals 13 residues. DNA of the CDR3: TGTGCCAGCAGCTTGTCTAGTCCCGGGGAGCTGTTTTTT. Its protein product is CASSLSSPGELFF. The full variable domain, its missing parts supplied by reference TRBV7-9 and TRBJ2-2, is DTGVSQNPRHKITKRGQNVTFRCDPISEHNRLYWYRQTLGQGPEFLTYFQNEAQLEKSRLLSDRFSAERPKGSFSTLEIQRTEQGDSAMYLCASSLSSPGELFFGEGSRLTVL.

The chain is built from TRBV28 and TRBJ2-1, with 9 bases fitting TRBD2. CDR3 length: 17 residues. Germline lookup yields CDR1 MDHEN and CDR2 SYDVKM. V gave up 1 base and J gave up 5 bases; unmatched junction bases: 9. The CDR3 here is CASSLFEGGGRDNEQFF. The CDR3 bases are TGTGCCAGCAGTTTATTCGAGGGTGGCGGGAGGGACAATGAGCAGTTCTTC.

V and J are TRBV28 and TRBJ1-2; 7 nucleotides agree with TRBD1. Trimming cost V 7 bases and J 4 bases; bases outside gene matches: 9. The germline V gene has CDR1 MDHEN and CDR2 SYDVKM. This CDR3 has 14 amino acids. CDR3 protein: CASMHTTGAYGYTF. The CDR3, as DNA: TGTGCCAGCATGCACACCACAGGGGCCTATGGCTACACCTTC.

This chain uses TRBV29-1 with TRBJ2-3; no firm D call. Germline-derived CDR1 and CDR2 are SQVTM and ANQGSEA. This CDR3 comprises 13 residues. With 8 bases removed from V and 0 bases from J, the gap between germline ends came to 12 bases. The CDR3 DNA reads TGCAGCATCCGGGTGAGGAGCACAGATACGCAGTATTTT. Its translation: CSIRVRSTDTQYF.

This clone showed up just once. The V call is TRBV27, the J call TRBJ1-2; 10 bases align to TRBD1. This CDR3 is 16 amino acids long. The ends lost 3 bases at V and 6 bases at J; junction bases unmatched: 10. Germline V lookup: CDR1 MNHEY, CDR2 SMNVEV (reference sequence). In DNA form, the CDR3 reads TGTGCCAGCAGTTTCCTCGCCCCGACAGGGGGCGATGGCTACACCTTC. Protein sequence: CASSFLAPTGGDGYTF.

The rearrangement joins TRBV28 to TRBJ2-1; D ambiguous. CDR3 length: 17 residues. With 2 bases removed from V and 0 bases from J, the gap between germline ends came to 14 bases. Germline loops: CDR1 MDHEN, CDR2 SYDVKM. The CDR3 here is CASSLHASPISYNEQFF. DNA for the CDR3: TGTGCCAGCAGTTTACACGCTAGTCCGATCTCCTACAATGAGCAGTTCTTC. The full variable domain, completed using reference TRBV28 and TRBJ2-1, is DVKVTQSSRYLVKRTGEKVFLECVQDMDHENMFWYRQDPGLGLRLIYFSYDVKMKEKGDIPEGYSVSREKKERFSLILESASTNQTSMYLCASSLHASPISYNEQFFGPGTRLTVL.